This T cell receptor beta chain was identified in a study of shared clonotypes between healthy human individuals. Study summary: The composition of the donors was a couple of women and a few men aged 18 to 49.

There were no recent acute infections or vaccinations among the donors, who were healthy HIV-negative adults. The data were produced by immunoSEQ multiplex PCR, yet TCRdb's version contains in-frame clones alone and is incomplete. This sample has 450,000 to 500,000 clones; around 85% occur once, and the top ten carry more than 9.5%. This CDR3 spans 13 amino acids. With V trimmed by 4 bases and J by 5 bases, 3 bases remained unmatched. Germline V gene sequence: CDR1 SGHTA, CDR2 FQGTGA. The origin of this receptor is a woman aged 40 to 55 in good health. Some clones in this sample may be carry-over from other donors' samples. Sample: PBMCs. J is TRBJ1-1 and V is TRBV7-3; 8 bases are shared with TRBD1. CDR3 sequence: CASSSDRGTEAFF. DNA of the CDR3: TGTGCCAGCAGCTCAGACAGGGGAACTGAAGCTTTCTTT.